This section outlines one T cell receptor (beta chain) sequence together with its context. Its antigen remains unidentified. These data come from a study of blood T cells in healthy people across ages. Next came a second PCR, run for about 6 to 12 cycles, which used a sample-barcoded 5' primer along with a J-beta primer mix. Via MiXCR, TCRdb re-called the 5' RACE reads, giving one row per CDR3 protein. The sample lists hundreds of thousands of distinct CDR3 sequences; roughly 26% were seen once. The V end lost 5 bases, the J end lost 7 bases, and 15 bases lay between the germline ends. CDR3 size: 14 residues. Germline-derived CDR1 and CDR2 are SGHRS and YFSETQ. Study-level findings and limits: Older age went with lower TCR beta diversity per million T cells, in a roughly linear way.

The sequence was collected from an elderly woman in good health. The chain recombines TRBV5-1 with TRBJ2-2, with D perhaps matching TRBD1 or TRBD2 (5 bases each). Sequenced: blood. CDR3 coding DNA: TGCGCCAGCAGACAAAATCCAGGGAGCGGGGAGCTGTTTTTT. As protein: CASRQNPGSGELFF.